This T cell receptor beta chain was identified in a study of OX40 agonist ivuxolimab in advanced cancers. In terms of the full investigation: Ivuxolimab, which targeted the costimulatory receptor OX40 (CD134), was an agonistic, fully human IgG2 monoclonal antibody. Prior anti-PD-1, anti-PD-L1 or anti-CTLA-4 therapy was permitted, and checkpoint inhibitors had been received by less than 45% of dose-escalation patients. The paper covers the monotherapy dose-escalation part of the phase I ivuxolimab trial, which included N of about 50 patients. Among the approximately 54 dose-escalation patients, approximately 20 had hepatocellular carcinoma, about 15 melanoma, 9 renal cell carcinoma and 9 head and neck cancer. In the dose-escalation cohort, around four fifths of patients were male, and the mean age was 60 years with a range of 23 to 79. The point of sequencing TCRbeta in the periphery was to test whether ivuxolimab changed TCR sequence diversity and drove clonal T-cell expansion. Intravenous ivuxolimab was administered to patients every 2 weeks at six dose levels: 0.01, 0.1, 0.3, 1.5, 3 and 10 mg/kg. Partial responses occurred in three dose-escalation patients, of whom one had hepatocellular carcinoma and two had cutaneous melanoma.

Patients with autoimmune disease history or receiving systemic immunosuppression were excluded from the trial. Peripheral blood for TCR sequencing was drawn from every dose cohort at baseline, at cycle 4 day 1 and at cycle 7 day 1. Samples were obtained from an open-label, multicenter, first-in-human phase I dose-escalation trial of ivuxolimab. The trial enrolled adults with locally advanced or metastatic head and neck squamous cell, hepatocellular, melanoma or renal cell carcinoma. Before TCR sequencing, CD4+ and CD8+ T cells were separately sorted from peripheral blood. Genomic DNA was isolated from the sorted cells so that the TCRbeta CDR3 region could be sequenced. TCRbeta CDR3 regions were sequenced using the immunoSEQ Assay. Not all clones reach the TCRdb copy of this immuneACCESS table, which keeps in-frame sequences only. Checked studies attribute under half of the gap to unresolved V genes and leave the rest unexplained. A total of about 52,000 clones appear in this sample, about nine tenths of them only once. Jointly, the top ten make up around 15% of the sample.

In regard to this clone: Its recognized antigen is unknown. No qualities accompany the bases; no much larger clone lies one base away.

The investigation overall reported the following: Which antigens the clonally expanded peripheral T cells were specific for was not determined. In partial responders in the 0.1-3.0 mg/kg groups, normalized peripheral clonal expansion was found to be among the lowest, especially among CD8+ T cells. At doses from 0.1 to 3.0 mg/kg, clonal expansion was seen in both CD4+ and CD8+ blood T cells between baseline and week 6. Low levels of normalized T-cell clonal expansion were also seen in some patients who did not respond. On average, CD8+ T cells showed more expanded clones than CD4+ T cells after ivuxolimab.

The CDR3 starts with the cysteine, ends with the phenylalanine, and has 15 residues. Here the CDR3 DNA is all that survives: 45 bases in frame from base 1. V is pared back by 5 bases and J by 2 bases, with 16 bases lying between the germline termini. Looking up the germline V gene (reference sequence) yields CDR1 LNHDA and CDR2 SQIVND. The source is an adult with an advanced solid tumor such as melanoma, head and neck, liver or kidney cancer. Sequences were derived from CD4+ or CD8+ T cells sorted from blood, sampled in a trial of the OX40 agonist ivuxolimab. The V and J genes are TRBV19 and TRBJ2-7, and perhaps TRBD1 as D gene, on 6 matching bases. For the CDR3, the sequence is CASSPLDSRTYEQYF. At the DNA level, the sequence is TGTGCCAGTAGTCCACTGGACAGTAGAACCTACGAGCAGTACTTC.